This T cell receptor beta chain was observed in a study of T-cell memory formation after mild COVID-19. TCRdb passed the 5' RACE reads through MiXCR, listing each CDR3 protein once. The sample holds a few hundred thousand distinct CDR3 sequences, 20% to 25% seen once. The CDR3 totals 15 residues. Trimming pared 0 bases from V and 4 bases from J, leaving 11 bases between. The germline CDR1 and CDR2 sequences are MGHDK and SYGVNS. The sample comprised PBMCs or a T cell subset sorted from them (not recorded which). The chain uses TRBV25-1 and TRBJ2-3; maybe TRBD1 (5 bases). This TCR was recovered from an adult woman who had mild COVID-19 (a few samples of this study predate the infection). Cell type and time point are not known. The CDR3, as DNA: TGTGCCAGCAGTGAATACGTGGGGCTCGCAGATACGCAGTATTTT. Protein sequence: CASSEYVGLADTQYF.